Listed here is a single T cell receptor beta chain. The PCR employed 60 Vbeta primers together with 13 Jbeta primers. Repertoires were generated with immunoSEQ multiplex PCR, while TCRdb's copy carries only in-frame clones and drops some. The sample has 150,000 to 200,000 clones, around 74% seen once; the top ten hold over 2.5%. The data derive from a study of cytomegalovirus exposure and HLA in healthy donors. V dropped 5 bases and J dropped 2 bases, with 2 bases sitting between them. Germline CDR1 MNHNS, CDR2 SASEGT. The CDR3 has 11 residues. The specimen sequenced was PBMCs. The chain carries TRBV6-1 and TRBJ2-3; no clear D gene. The receptor's source is a female donor in good health and CMV-seronegative. The CDR3 spells CASSLTDTQYF. The CDR3 nucleotides are TGTGCCAGCAGTCTCACAGATACGCAGTATTTT.